This TCR beta chain originates from a study of identical twins (dated by TCRdb to 2016 to 2018). Looking at the study overall: The study deep-sequenced TCR alpha and beta repertoires from monozygotic twins, unrelated adults of various ages and cord blood to test whether fetal clonotypes persist. Replicate twin experiments were performed at different times using different library preparation protocols to rule out contamination. The investigation overall reported the following: Invariant T cells such as MAIT and iNKT could partly confound zero-insertion analyses, although diverse VJ usage argued against such confounding for most clonotypes. Because the same donors could not be followed over many years, conclusions were based on cross-sectional statistical analysis. In beta out-of-frame sequences, excess twin sharing was weaker, because having fewer shared sequences lowered the signal-to-noise ratio. Fewer insertions were carried by abundant cord blood beta clonotypes; a weaker similar trend was observed in young adult naive repertoires, while no such trend was observed in memory repertoires. Out-of-frame TCR alpha sequences shared between twins showed an excess of low generation-probability sequences compared with coincidental sharing between unrelated individuals. Out-of-frame TCR alpha sharing in monozygotic twins was systematically underestimated by recombination models, whereas sharing between unrelated individuals was in agreement with the recombination models.

V is pruned by 3 bases and J by 4 bases, leaving 8 bases of the junction without a gene match. Via the germline V gene (reference sequence), CDR1 is DFQATT and CDR2 SNEGSKA. The CDR3 runs 14 amino acids, cysteine and phenylalanine included. Of the read, only the CDR3 DNA is kept; its 42 bases are in frame from base 1. This clonotype has just a few counts. Its recognized antigen is unknown. Base-call qualities are not available, and no considerably larger clone is one nucleotide away. Libraries were built with 5' RACE. Reads for this sample came from an Illumina HiSeq 2000. A universal primer binding site was introduced by template switching, and a unique molecular identifier was present in the final cDNA, enabling accurate counting of TCR cDNA molecules. Specific primers in the conserved constant-segment region were used to synthesize first-strand cDNA for the TCR alpha and beta chains. To control for contamination, every cDNA library carried two barcodes: a SMART-Mk sample barcode plus Illumina barcodes. TruSeq adapter sequences and Illumina sample barcodes were added in two successive PCR steps. Sequencing of the TCR alpha and beta cDNA libraries was done on the Illumina HiSeq platform using custom primers. Concerning the study's data processing: Unique molecular identifiers were extracted from raw reads with MiGEC, and CDR3 positions were determined with MiXCR. Recombination models were inferred per individual with the repgenHMM and IGoR tools using an EM algorithm. Shared clonotypes were analyzed with the tcR package in R, and sharing was normalized by the product of cloneset sizes. To study raw recombination without the effects of thymic and clonal selection, out-of-frame nonproductive sequences were analyzed. TCRdb reworked the public reads: Q25 trimming with fastp, MiXCR clone assembly, productive beta chains retained. Merged by CDR3 protein, the rows form single entries marked with the most common genes and DNA. These V and J calls derive from TCRdb rather than the authors' analysis. The sample data list roughly 540,000 distinct CDR3 sequences, and about 20% of these were observed just once. Together, the top ten hold about 0.99% of the sample.

Every donor was a healthy Caucasian. The twin cohort comprised three pairs of female monozygotic twins, all aged about 18 to 30 years. Positive isolation kits from Invitrogen were used to isolate CD4+ and CD8+ T cell populations. The same data also went into a second study, on T cells expressing NK-cell markers. As the second publication notes: In sorted CD3+CD56+NKG2C+, CD3+CD56+NKG2C- and CD3+CD56-NKG2C+ T-cell subsets from eight donors, TCR beta-chain repertoires were profiled. Of the eight sequenced donors, seven were found to be HCMV-seropositive and one was found to be HCMV-seronegative. In several experiments an anti-gammadeltaTCR antibody was added to restrict sorting to alphabetaTCR-expressing T cells. In about six donors, the dominant CD3+CD56+NKG2C+ clonotypes were found to rank among the top 10 CD8+ clonotypes and to make up about 1.0-7.0% of CD8+ T cells. Those dominant clonotypes were again the most abundant among CD3+CD56-NKG2C+ cells in a handful of donors, at about 25-60.1%. Whether the expanded NKG2C-expressing T cell clones were specific for HCMV antigens remained unclear. All eight donors whose samples were sequenced were randomly selected healthy volunteers, three of them men and five women. HCMV serostatus was determined by detecting HCMV-specific IgG in serum with a commercial ELISA kit. MIGEC was used to demultiplex reads and group the reads by UMI, and MiTCR was used to assemble and quantify clonotypes. Only TCR cDNA sequences supported by at least two reads were kept to exclude erroneous sequences. The tcR package was used for downstream repertoire analysis, and clonotypes were matched between fractions using CDR3 nucleotide sequence together with V segment. Antigen specificity was annotated against VDJdb with VDJmatch, allowing one amino acid substitution in CDR3.

What was sequenced was CD4+ T cells sorted from blood. This sequence originates from a woman younger than 30 in good health. The chain is encoded by TRBV20-1 joined to TRBJ1-1; TRBD1 matches 7 bases in the middle. In nucleotides, the sequence is TGCAGTGCTAGCGCAAGTTCAGGGGGCACTGAAGCTTTCTTT. It specifies CSASASSGGTEAFF.